This T cell receptor (beta chain) was documented in a study of CD8+CD57+ T cells in acquired aplastic anemia. Study-wide background: Across the sorted CD4+ and CD8+ cells, DNA amounts averaged roughly 3 ug. Healthy CD8+ samples averaged about 10 million reads.

Unmatched junction bases numbered 8, after V lost 4 bases and J lost 5 bases. Germline-derived CDR1 and CDR2 are SQVTM and ANQGSEA. This CDR3 region has 14 residues. The study profiled TCR beta VDJ and CDR3 using genomic DNA as template. TCRdb passed the reads through MiXCR, listing each CDR3 protein once. The sample holds some 130,000 distinct CDR3 sequences, approximately 41% seen once. The sequencing input was sorted CD4+, CD8+, or CD8+CD57+ T cells (not recorded which) from PBMCs. The rearrangement links TRBV29-1 to TRBJ2-5; 9 nucleotides align to TRBD2. The clonotype comes from a human donor in good health, serving as a control. The CDR3: CSVVAGGPGETQYF. The CDR3, as DNA: TGCAGCGTTGTTGCGGGGGGGCCGGGTGAGACCCAGTACTTC.